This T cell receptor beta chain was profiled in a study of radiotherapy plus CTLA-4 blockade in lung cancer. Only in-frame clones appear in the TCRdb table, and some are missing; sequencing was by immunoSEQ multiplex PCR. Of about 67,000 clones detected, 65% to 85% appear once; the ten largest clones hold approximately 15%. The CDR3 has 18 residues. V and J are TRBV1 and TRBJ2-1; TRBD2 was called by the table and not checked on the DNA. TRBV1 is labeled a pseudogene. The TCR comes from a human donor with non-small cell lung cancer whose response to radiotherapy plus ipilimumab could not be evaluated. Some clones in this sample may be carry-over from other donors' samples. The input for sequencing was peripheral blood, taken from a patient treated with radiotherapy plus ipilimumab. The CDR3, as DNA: TGCACCAGCAGCCAAGATTTCGCGAGGAGCGGGGGGCGAAATGAGCAGTTCTTC. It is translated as CTSSQDFARSGGRNEQFF.